This T cell receptor (beta chain) was profiled in a study of blood T cell repertoires in COVID-19. Study-wide context: The study drew acute and convalescent COVID-19 samples from the United States, Italy and Spain. T cells, B-cell-depleted T cells, or PBMCs supplied cDNA or gDNA.

As processed by the authors: For nucleated cells, counts were estimated from reference gene primer amplification. Sequencing was performed with immunoSEQ multiplex PCR; in TCRdb, only in-frame clones are kept and a portion is missing. V and J calls and clone size are copied from that table; D and trimming were computed from the DNA. Here the sample spans approximately 190,000 clones, 75% to 90% being singletons. CDR3 length: 12 amino acids. The germline V gene encodes CDR1 MDHEN and CDR2 SYDVKM. Germline trimming cut 7 bases from V and 7 bases from J; bases unmatched to any gene: 1. The chain carries TRBV28 and TRBJ1-4; TRBD1 aligns across 9 bases. This TCR was sampled from a woman aged 40 to 50 with acute or convalescent COVID-19. The sequencing input was peripheral blood. CDR3 in DNA: TGTGCCAGCAACAGGGGGCGTGAAAAACTGTTTTTT. It yields the protein CASNRGREKLFF.